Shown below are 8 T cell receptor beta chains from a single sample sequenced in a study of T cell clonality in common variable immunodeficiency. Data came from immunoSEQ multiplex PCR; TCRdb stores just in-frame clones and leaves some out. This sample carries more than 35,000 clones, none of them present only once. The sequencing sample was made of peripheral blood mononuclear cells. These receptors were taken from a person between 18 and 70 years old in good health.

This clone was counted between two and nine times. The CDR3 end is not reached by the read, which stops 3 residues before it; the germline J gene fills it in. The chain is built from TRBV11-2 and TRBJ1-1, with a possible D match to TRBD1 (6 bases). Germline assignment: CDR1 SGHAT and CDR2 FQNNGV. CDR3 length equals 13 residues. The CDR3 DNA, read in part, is TGTGCCAGCAGCTTAAGCAGGGGCCGAGAA. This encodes CASSLSRGRE. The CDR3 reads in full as CASSLSRGREAFF.

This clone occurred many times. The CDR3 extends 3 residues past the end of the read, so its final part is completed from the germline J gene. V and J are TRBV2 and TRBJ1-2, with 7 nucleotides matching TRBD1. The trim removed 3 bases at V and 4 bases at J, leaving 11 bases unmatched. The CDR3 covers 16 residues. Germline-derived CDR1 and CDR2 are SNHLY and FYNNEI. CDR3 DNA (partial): TGTGCCAGCAGTGAGCGGGGACAGCTCCCCCTCTATGGC. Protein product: CASSERGQLPLYG. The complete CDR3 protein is CASSERGQLPLYGYTF.

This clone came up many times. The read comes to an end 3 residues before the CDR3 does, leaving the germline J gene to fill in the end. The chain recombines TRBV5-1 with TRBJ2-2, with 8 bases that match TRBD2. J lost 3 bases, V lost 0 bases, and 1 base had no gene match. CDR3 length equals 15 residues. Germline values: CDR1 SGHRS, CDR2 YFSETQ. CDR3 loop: CASSLAGGDTGELFF. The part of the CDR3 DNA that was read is TGCGCCAGCAGCTTGGCGGGGGGGGACACCGGGGAG.

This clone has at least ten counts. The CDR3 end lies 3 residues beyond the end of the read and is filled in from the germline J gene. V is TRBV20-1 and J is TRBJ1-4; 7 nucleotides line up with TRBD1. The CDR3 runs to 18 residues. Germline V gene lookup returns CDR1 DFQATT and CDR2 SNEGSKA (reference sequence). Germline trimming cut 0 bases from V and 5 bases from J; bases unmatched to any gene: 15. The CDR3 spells CSARDPQGLMSRNEKLFF. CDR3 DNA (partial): TGCAGTGCTAGAGATCCACAGGGGTTGATGAGTCGGAATGAAAAA.

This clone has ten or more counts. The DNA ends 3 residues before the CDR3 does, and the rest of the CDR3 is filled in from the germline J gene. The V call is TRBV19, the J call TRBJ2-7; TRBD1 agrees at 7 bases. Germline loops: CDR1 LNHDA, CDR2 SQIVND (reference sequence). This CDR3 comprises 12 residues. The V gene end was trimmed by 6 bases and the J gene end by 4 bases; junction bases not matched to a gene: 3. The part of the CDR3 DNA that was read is TGTGCCAGTAGGGGACAGAAGTACGAG. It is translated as CASRGQKYE. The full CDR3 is CASRGQKYEQYF. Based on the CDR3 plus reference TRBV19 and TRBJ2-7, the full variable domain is DGGITQSPKYLFRKEGQNVTLSCEQNLNHDAMYWYRQDPGQGLRLIYYSQIVNDFQKGDIAEGYSVSREKKESFPLTVTSAQKNPTAFYLCASRGQKYEQYFGPGTRLTVT.

CDR3 loop: CASSLVGGKYQPQHF. CDR3 bases read: TGCGCCAGCAGCTTGGTCGGGGGGAAATACCAGCCC. The chain has TRBV5-1 and TRBJ1-5; a weak D match, TRBD1 (5 bases). The CDR3 goes on 3 residues after the read ends, and that part is filled in from the germline J gene. With 0 bases removed from V and 7 bases from J, the gap between germline ends came to 14 bases. This CDR3 is built from 15 residues. Germline values: CDR1 SGHRS, CDR2 YFSETQ.

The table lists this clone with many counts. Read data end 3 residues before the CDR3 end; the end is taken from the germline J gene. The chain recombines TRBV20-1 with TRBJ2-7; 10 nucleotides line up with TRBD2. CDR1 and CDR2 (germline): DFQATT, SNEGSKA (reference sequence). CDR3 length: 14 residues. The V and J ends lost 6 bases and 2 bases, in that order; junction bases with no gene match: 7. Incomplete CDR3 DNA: TGCAGTGCGACACTAGCGGGGAAAACCTACGAG. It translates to CSATLAGKTYE. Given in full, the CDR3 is CSATLAGKTYEQYF.

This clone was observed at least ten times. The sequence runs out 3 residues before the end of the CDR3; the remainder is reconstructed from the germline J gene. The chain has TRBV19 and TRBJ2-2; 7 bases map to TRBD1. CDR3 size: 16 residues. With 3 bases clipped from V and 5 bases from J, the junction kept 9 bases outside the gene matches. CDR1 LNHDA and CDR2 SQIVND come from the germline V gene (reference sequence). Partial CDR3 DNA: TGTGCCAGTAGTATCCCTAACAGGGGTAGGACCGGGGAG. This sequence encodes CASSIPNRGRTGE. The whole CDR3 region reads CASSIPNRGRTGELFF.